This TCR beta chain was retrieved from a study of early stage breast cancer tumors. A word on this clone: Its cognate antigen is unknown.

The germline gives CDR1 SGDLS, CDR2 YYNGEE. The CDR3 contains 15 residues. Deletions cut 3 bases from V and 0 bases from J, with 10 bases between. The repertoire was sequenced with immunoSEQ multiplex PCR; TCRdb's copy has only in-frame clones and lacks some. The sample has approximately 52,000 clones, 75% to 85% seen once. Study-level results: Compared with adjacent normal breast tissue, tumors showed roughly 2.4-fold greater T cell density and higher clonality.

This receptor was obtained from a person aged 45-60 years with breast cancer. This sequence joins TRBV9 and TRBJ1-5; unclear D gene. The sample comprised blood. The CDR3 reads CASSEDGNSNQPQHF. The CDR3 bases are TGTGCCAGCAGCGAGGACGGAAATAGCAATCAGCCCCAGCATTTT.